This is a list of T cell receptor beta chains from one sample in a study of blood T cell repertoires in COVID-19. TCRdb keeps only in-frame clones here, not all; method: immunoSEQ multiplex PCR. This sample carries approximately 200,000 clones, 80% to 85% of them seen once, and the ten largest clones take around 7.5%. The sequencing input was PBMCs or T cells enriched from blood (not recorded which). The origin of the receptors is a man aged 35-49 years who had recovered from COVID-19. Both conserved end residues are part of each CDR3. D genes are given only for firm matches. For some rows the clone size is stated as once, few or many, or as a class when expanded; others skip it.

cdr3_nt | cdr3_aa | clone_size | j_call | d_call | v_call
TGTGCCAGCAGCCTGGACAGGGGCTTCCTAATGAACACTGAAGCTTTCTTT | CASSLDRGFLMNTEAFF | few | TRBJ1-1 | TRBD1 | TRBV7-9
TGTGCCAGCTCGGGGACAGGGTTGATGACTGAAGCTTTCTTT | CASSGTGLMTEAFF | . | TRBJ1-1 | TRBD1 | TRBV11-2
TGTGCCAGCAGTTACTGGAGACAGGCCTCCTACGAGCAGTACTTC | CASSYWRQASYEQYF | . | TRBJ2-7 | . | TRBV6-2/TRBV6-3
TGTGCCAGTAGTATAGGAGGAGGAACCGGGGAGCTGTTTTTT | CASSIGGGTGELFF | . | TRBJ2-2 | . | TRBV19
TGTGCCAGCAGTTCCGGACAGGGGGAGACCCAGTACTTC | CASSSGQGETQYF | once | TRBJ2-5 | TRBD1 | TRBV12-3/TRBV12-4
TGTGCCACCAGCAGAGATACGAGTAGATCTTTCTTT | CATSRDTSRSFF | . | TRBJ1-1 | . | TRBV15
TGTGCCAGCAGCCCTGGGCCCAATGAAAAACTGTTTTTT | CASSPGPNEKLFF | . | TRBJ1-4 | . | TRBV11-3
TGCGCCAGCAGCTTGGCCCTCAGGGGGAACTATGGCTACACCTTC | CASSLALRGNYGYTF | . | TRBJ1-2 | TRBD1 | TRBV5-1
TGTGCCAGCAGCCTAAAGACAGGGGTGTACTCCTACGAGCAGTACTTC | CASSLKTGVYSYEQYF | . | TRBJ2-7 | TRBD1 | TRBV7-9
TGTGCCATCAGTGAGTCCGTCGGGACTGGAAACACCATATATTTT | CAISESVGTGNTIYF | . | TRBJ1-3 | . | TRBV10-3
TGCAGCGGGACAGGCTCCCTCTCTGGAAACACCATATATTTT | CSGTGSLSGNTIYF | . | TRBJ1-3 | TRBD1 | TRBV29-1
TGTGCCAGCAGTTACACTACAACACTACTTTACAATGAGCAGTTCTTC | CASSYTTTLLYNEQFF | . | TRBJ2-1 | . | TRBV6-2/TRBV6-3
TGTGCCAGCAGTTCTACCGGGACAGGGGTAAACGGCTACACCTTC | CASSSTGTGVNGYTF | . | TRBJ1-2 | TRBD1 | TRBV6-2/TRBV6-3
TGCGCCAGCAGCCACGTGGGGACAGACACTGAAGCTTTCTTT | CASSHVGTDTEAFF | . | TRBJ1-1 | TRBD1 | TRBV5-1
TGTGCCAGCAGCCGGCTGGCGGGGGGGCGCTCCGCGGAGACCCAGTACTTC | CASSRLAGGRSAETQYF | few | TRBJ2-5 | TRBD2 | TRBV7-2
TGCAGCGTTGAAGACTGGCTAGCGGGGGGCACGAAGGGCACAGATACGCAGTATTTT | CSVEDWLAGGTKGTDTQYF | . | TRBJ2-3 | TRBD2 | TRBV29-1
TGCGCCAGCAGCCGGACAGGTTCGCGCCAAGAGACCCAGTACTTC | CASSRTGSRQETQYF | few | TRBJ2-5 | TRBD1 | TRBV5-1
TGCAGTGCTAGTTATAAGCAGCGGGGGGCTAACTATGGCTACACCTTC | CSASYKQRGANYGYTF | . | TRBJ1-2 | . | TRBV20-1
TGTGCCAGCAGCCCCACGCAGGGGAGGGGGGAGACCCAGTACTTC | CASSPTQGRGETQYF | . | TRBJ2-5 | . | TRBV6-9
TGTGCCTGGAGTGTCCAGGGAGAGACCCAGTACTTC | CAWSVQGETQYF | . | TRBJ2-5 | . | TRBV30
TGTGCCACCAGTGATGGACAGGGGGGATACAATGAAAAACTGTTTTTT | CATSDGQGGYNEKLFF | . | TRBJ1-4 | TRBD1 | TRBV24-1
TGTGCCAGCAGCGTCGGACGTGCCGCGGGGGATACGCAGTATTTT | CASSVGRAAGDTQYF | . | TRBJ2-3 | . | TRBV7-9
TGTGCCAGCAGTGAAGTAGGGGACTATGGCTACACCTTC | CASSEVGDYGYTF | . | TRBJ1-2 | . | TRBV6-1
TGTGCCATCAGTGAGGCACCGGGACAGGGGACAGATACGCAGTATTTT | CAISEAPGQGTDTQYF | few | TRBJ2-3 | TRBD1 | TRBV10-3
TGTGCCAGCAGTCCCGGGACTGCCTTGTTCTTC | CASSPGTALFF | . | TRBJ2-1 | . | TRBV6-5
TGTGCCAGCAGTCGGACTAGCGGGGGGGCGAGCGGTGAGACCCAGTACTTC | CASSRTSGGASGETQYF | . | TRBJ2-5 | TRBD2 | TRBV6-6
TGCGCCAGCAGAAGGGGGGAAAGGGGCGGGGGACCCCACACAGATACGCAGTATTTT | CASRRGERGGGPHTDTQYF | . | TRBJ2-3 | . | TRBV4-1
TGTGCCAGCAGCCGTGTGGGGGCCCCGAACACTGAAGCTTTCTTT | CASSRVGAPNTEAFF | . | TRBJ1-1 | . | TRBV5-5
TGTGCCAGCAGCTTGGATGGACAGGGGGCGTACGAGCAGTACTTC | CASSLDGQGAYEQYF | . | TRBJ2-7 | TRBD1 | TRBV5-6
TGTGCCAGCAGCTGGACCACAGGGGGCAACAATGGCTACACCTTC | CASSWTTGGNNGYTF | few | TRBJ1-2 | TRBD1 | TRBV7-8